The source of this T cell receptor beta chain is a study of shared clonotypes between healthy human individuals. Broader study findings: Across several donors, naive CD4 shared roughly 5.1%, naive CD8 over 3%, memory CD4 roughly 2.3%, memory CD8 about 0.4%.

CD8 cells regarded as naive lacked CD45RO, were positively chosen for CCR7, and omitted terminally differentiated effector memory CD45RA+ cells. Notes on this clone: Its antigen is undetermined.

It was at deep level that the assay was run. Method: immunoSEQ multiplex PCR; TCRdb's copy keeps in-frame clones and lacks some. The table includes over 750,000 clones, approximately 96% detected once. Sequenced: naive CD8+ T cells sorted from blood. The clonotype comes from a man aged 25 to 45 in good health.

The CDR3: CASSTDPGLDYEQYF. CDR3 DNA sequence: TGTGCCAGCAGCACTGACCCGGGCCTAGACTACGAGCAGTACTTC. J is TRBJ2-7 and V is TRBV27; D remains ambiguous. V lost 6 bases and J lost 3, with 18 bases in between. The CDR3 has 15 amino acids. From germline, CDR1 is MNHEY and CDR2 SMNVEV (reference sequence).